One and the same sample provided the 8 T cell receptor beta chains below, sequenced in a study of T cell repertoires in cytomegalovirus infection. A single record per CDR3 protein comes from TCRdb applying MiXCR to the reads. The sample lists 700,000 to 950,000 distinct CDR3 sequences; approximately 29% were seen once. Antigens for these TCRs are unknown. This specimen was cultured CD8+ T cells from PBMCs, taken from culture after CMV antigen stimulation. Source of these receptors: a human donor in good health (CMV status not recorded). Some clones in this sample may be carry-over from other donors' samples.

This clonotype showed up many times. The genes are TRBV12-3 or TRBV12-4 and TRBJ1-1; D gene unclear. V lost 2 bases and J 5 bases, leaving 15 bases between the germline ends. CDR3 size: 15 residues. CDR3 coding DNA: TGTGCCAGCAGTTTATATGGAGGGAGGCGAACTGAAGCTTTCTTT. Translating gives CASSLYGGRRTEAFF.

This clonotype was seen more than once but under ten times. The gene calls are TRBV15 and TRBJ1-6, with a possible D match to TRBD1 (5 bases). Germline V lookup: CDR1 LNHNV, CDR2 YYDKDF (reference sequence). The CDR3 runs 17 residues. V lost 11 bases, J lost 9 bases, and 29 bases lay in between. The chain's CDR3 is CASSRGIFQRGISPLHF. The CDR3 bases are TGTGCCTCTAGCCGGGGAATCTTTCAGAGGGGAATTTCACCCCTCCACTTT. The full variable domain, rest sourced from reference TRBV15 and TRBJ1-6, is DAMVIQNPRYQVTQFGKPVTLSCSQTLNHNVMYWYQQKSSQAPKLLFHYYDKDFNNEADTPDNFQSRRPNTSFCFLDIRSPGLGDTAMYLCASSRGIFQRGISPLHFGNGTRLTVT.

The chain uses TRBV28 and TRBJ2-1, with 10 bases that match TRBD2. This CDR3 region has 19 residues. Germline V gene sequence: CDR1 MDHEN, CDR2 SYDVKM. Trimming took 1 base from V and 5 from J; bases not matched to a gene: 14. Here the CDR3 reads CASSLSPQRGGQINNEQFF. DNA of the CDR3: TGTGCCAGCAGTTTATCCCCCCAGCGGGGGGGCCAAATTAACAATGAGCAGTTCTTC.

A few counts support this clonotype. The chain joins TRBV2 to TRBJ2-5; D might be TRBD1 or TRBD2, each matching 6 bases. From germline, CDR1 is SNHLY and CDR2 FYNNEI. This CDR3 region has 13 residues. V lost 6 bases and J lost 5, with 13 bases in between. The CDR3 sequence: CASRTGALETQYF. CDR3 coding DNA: TGTGCCAGCAGGACGGGGGCCCTGGAGACCCAGTACTTC. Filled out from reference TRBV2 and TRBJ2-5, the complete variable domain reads EPEVTQTPSHQVTQMGQEVILRCVPISNHLYFYWYRQILGQKVEFLVSFYNNEISEKSEIFDDQFSVERPDGSNFTLKIRSTKLEDSAMYFCASRTGALETQYFGPGTRLLVL.

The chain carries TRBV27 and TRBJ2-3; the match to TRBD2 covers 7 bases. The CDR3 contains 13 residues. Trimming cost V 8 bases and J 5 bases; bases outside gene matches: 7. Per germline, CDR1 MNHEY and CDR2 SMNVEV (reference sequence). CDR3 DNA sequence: TGTGCCAGCTGCCGGGGGGAGGAAGATACGCAGTATTTT. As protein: CASCRGEEDTQYF.

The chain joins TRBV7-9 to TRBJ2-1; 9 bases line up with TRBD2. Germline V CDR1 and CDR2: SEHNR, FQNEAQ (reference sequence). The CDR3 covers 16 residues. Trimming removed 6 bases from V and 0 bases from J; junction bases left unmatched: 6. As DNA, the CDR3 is TGTGCCAGCAGAGGGTCTAGCGGGGCCTCCTACAATGAGCAGTTCTTC. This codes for CASRGSSGASYNEQFF.

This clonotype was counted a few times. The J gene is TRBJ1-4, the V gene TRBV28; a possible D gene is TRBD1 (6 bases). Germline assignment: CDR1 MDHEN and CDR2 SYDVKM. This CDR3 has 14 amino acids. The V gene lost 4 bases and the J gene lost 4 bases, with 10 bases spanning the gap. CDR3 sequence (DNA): TGTGCCAGCAGTTCCGACAGGATTAATGAAAAACTGTTTTTT. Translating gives CASSSDRINEKLFF.

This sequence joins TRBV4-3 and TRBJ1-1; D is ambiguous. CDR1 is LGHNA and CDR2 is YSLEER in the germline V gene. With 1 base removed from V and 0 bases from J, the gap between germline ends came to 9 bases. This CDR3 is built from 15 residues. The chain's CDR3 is CASSQARRLNTEAFF. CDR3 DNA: TGCGCCAGCAGCCAAGCTCGCAGGTTGAACACTGAAGCTTTCTTT.